This T cell receptor (beta chain) was identified in a study of T cells in Graves' hyperthyroidism and ophthalmopathy. Study-level results: Appearing also in blood were most of the thyroid clonotypes expanded above 0.001.

This clonotype showed up just a few times. Its antigen remains unidentified. Amplification of TCR beta CDR3 regions used RNA as the template. TCR CDR3 regions were first amplified by RT-PCR with HTBI primers. TCRdb re-derived calls from the multiplex PCR reads in MiXCR, one entry per CDR3 protein. The data show roughly 580,000 distinct CDR3 sequences, more than 45% seen once. Input material: peripheral blood or thyroid tissue (not recorded which). This clonotype originated in a young woman with Graves' hyperthyroidism.

CDR3 sequence reads: CASSHEGGGSPLHF. The CDR3 DNA reads TGTGCCAGCAGCCACGAAGGGGGCGGTTCACCCCTCCACTTT. This rearrangement joins TRBV14 to TRBJ1-6; 7 bases line up with TRBD1. The germline CDR1 and CDR2 sequences are SGHDN and FVKESK. J lost 9 bases, V lost 3 bases, and 5 bases had no gene match. There are 14 residues in the CDR3.